This T cell receptor beta chain appears in the sequencing data of a study of blood T cell repertoires in COVID-19. Turning to the study itself: Samples taken during acute and convalescent COVID-19 were collected in the United States, Italy and Spain. Sources were T cells, B-cell-depleted T cells, or PBMCs; the material itself was cDNA or gDNA.

Per germline, CDR1 SEHNR and CDR2 FQNEAQ (reference sequence). The CDR3 is 14 residues long. V was clipped by 1 base and J by 5 bases; unmatched bases: 5. Original processing methods: It was from reference gene primer amplification that nucleated cell counts were estimated. The table came from immunoSEQ multiplex PCR; TCRdb's copy has only in-frame clones and leaves some out. V, J and clone size are taken as reported in that table, and D and trimming were inferred from the DNA itself. The sample contains over 90,000 clones, around nine tenths of which appear only once. The material sequenced was peripheral blood. The chain is built from TRBV7-9 and TRBJ2-7; 7 bases map to TRBD1. The receptor was isolated from an elderly woman in a cohort sampled during active COVID-19. CDR3 nucleotide sequence: TGTGCCAGCAGCTTAGGACAGGGAAGCGACGAGCAGTACTTC. Amino acid sequence: CASSLGQGSDEQYF.